These 9 T cell receptor beta chains share one sample of origin, sequenced in a study of shared clonotypes between healthy human individuals. As defined, naive CD8 cells were CD45RO-negative and positively selected for CCR7, with terminally differentiated effector memory CD45RA+ cells excluded. TCRdb keeps only in-frame clones here, not all; method: immunoSEQ multiplex PCR. This sample has about 800,000 clones, with approximately 97% found just once. The sequenced material came from naive CD8+ T cells sorted from blood. The receptors derive from a man aged 25-45 years in good health.

This rearrangement joins TRBV6-6 to TRBJ2-2; 7 bases fit TRBD2. Germline values: CDR1 MNHNY, CDR2 SVGAGI (reference sequence). CDR3 size: 14 residues. After removal of 6 bases from V and 4 bases from J, the junction contained 5 bases not matched to a gene. The CDR3 is CASSQPGGTGELFF. CDR3 sequence (DNA): TGTGCCAGCAGCCAACCGGGGGGCACCGGGGAGCTGTTTTTT.

The chain has TRBV28 and TRBJ2-6; D not resolved. Germline values: CDR1 MDHEN, CDR2 SYDVKM. CDR3 size: 15 residues. V was trimmed by 3 bases and J by 0 bases, leaving 6 bases between them. In DNA, the CDR3 is TGTGCCAGCAGTTTCGACTTCTCTGGGGCCAACGTCCTGACTTTC. Residues: CASSFDFSGANVLTF.

Remarks on this clone: Other nucleotide sequences in the sample specify the same CDR3. The chain joins TRBV29-1 to TRBJ2-7; possibly TRBD1 or TRBD2 for D (5 bases each). The CDR3 loop spans 12 amino acids. The germline gives CDR1 SQVTM, CDR2 ANQGSEA. The V and J ends lost 6 bases and 2 bases respectively, with 11 bases between them. The CDR3 protein is CSVRDGAYEQYF. In nucleotides, the CDR3 is TGCAGCGTCCGGGACGGAGCCTACGAGCAGTACTTC.

In this sample, this clone turned up once. V gene TRBV13 combines with J gene TRBJ2-7; a possible D gene is TRBD1 (5 bases). The CDR3 totals 14 residues. V lost 5 bases and J 4 bases, leaving 15 bases between the germline ends. From germline, CDR1 is PRHDT and CDR2 FYEKMQ (reference sequence). The CDR3 DNA follows: TGTGCCAGCAGCCTCCCCCAGGGTCGGTACGAGCAGTACTTC. Residues: CASSLPQGRYEQYF.

The V and J genes are TRBV5-4 and TRBJ2-3; TRBD2 agrees at 9 bases. The germline CDR1 and CDR2 sequences are SGHNT and YYREEE (reference sequence). This CDR3 has 14 residues. V trimming: 6 bases; J trimming: 6 bases; junction bases outside the gene matches: 8. In DNA form, the CDR3 reads TGTGCCAGCAAACCACCTAGCGGGACTGATACGCAGTATTTT. Translating gives CASKPPSGTDTQYF.

This chain links TRBV11-2 with TRBJ1-2; no clear D gene. Trimming left V 1 base short and J 4 bases short, with 4 bases between. The CDR3 loop spans 12 amino acids. Germline assignment: CDR1 SGHAT and CDR2 FQNNGV. In nucleotides, the CDR3 is TGTGCCAGCAGCTTAGGCCTCTATGGCTACACCTTC. Amino acids: CASSLGLYGYTF.

This rearrangement joins TRBV4-3 to TRBJ2-7; no reliable D call. The CDR3 has 16 amino acids. The germline V and J ends were trimmed by 4 bases and 4 bases, with 20 bases remaining between them. Germline V gene sequence: CDR1 LGHNA, CDR2 YSLEER. The CDR3 DNA sequence: TGCGCCAGCAGCCCCTCCGGTTTCAAGGCAGGTTACGAGCAGTACTTC. Residues: CASSPSGFKAGYEQYF.

Comment on this clone: The sample contains more than one DNA sequence encoding this CDR3. The chain is built from TRBV7-9 and TRBJ2-1; D not certain. Germline V CDR1 and CDR2: SEHNR, FQNEAQ (reference sequence). V gave up 3 bases and J gave up 5 bases, with 5 bases separating them. The CDR3 length is 12 residues. The CDR3 nucleotides read TGTGCCAGCAGCTTTCTTGACAATGAGCAGTTCTTC. Its translation: CASSFLDNEQFF.

The chain joins TRBV7-6 to TRBJ2-1; D is perhaps TRBD2 (6 bases). V was clipped by 3 bases and J by 1 base, with 13 bases between them. The CDR3 runs to 16 residues. Germline lookup yields CDR1 SGHVS and CDR2 FNYEAQ. CDR3 amino acids: CASSFSGERSYNEQFF. The CDR3 coding sequence is TGTGCCAGCAGCTTCTCGGGAGAAAGGTCCTACAATGAGCAGTTCTTC. Complete variable domain (other parts from reference TRBV7-6 and TRBJ2-1): GAGVSQSPRYKVTKRGQDVALRCDPISGHVSLYWYRQALGQGPEFLTYFNYEAQQDKSGLPNDRFSAERPEGSISTLTIQRTEQRDSAMYRCASSFSGERSYNEQFFGPGTRLTVL.